This T cell receptor beta chain was recorded in a study of shared clonotypes between healthy human individuals. Study-level information: Per donor, CD8 memory used one plate, CD8 naive used two, CD4 memory used three and CD4 naive used three. Study-wide results and caveats: Among several donors, roughly 5.5% of naive CD4 clonotypes were found in common.

As concerns this clone: Its antigen is undetermined.

Germline assignment: CDR1 SNHLY and CDR2 FYNNEI. The length of the CDR3 is 15 residues. The V and J ends lost 3 bases and 5 bases, in that order; junction bases with no gene match: 4. It was at deep level that the assay was run. Replicate PCRs for sorted subsets used 200 ng DNA; this equaled around 29,000 T cell genomes. Clones were read by immunoSEQ multiplex PCR, and TCRdb kept only the in-frame ones, dropping some. The data show some 2,100,000 clones, more than 90% seen once. The receptor comes from a man aged 18 to 29 in good health. Sequencing was carried out using naive CD4+ T cells sorted from blood. The sample's subset: CD45RA+ positively selected. This rearrangement joins TRBV2 to TRBJ2-2; TRBD2 agrees at 9 bases. The CDR3 reads CASSDGAGGTGELFF. The CDR3 nucleotides are TGTGCCAGCAGTGACGGAGCGGGGGGAACCGGGGAGCTGTTTTTT. The complete variable domain, with remaining parts taken from reference TRBV2 and TRBJ2-2, reads EPEVTQTPSHQVTQMGQEVILRCVPISNHLYFYWYRQILGQKVEFLVSFYNNEISEKSEIFDDQFSVERPDGSNFTLKIRSTKLEDSAMYFCASSDGAGGTGELFFGEGSRLTVL.